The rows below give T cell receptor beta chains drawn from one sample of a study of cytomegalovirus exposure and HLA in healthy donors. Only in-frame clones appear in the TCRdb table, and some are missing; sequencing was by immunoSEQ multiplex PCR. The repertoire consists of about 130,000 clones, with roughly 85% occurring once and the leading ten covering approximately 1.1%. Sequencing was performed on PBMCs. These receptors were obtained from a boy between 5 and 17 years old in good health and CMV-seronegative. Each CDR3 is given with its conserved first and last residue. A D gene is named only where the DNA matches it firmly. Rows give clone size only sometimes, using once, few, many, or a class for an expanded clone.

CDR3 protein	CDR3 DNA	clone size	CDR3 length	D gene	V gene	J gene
CASSLVSTGEASMYF	TGTGCCAGCAGCTTAGTTTCGACAGGGGAGGCAAGTATGTACTTC	NA	15	TRBD1	TRBV7-2	TRBJ2-5
CASSERVDQETQYF	TGTGCCAGCAGCGAGAGGGTGGACCAAGAGACCCAGTACTTC	NA	14	NA	TRBV7-9	TRBJ2-5
CASSQDPPSGSTDTQYF	TGCGCCAGCAGCCAAGATCCCCCTAGCGGTAGCACAGATACGCAGTATTTT	NA	17	TRBD2	TRBV4-3	TRBJ2-3
CASSQEGRTSTEAFF	TGTGCCAGCAGCCAAGAGGGCAGGACTTCCACTGAAGCTTTCTTT	NA	15	NA	TRBV4-2	TRBJ1-1
CSVGTGGFGNTIYF	TGCAGCGTTGGGACAGGGGGCTTTGGAAACACCATATATTTT	NA	14	TRBD1	TRBV29-1	TRBJ1-3
CASSLIRTSGSGGTQYF	TGTGCCAGCAGCTTAATTCGAACTAGCGGGAGCGGTGGTACGCAGTATTTT	NA	17	TRBD2	TRBV7-3	TRBJ2-3
CSVGASGTGETDTQYF	TGCAGCGTTGGAGCCTCCGGGACAGGGGAAACAGATACGCAGTATTTT	few	16	TRBD1	TRBV29-1	TRBJ2-3
CASSPPGQGAETQYF	TGTGCCAGCTCACCACCGGGGCAGGGGGCCGAGACCCAGTACTTC	NA	15	TRBD1	TRBV18	TRBJ2-5
CASSQDRARGLAGGPPDTQYF	TGCGCCAGCAGCCAAGATCGGGCCCGAGGACTAGCGGGAGGGCCGCCAGATACGCAGTATTTT	NA	21	TRBD2	TRBV4-1	TRBJ2-3
CASGPRGGEEFQFF	TGTGCTAGTGGCCCCCGGGGGGGGGAGGAATTTCAGTTCTTC	NA	14	TRBD2	TRBV12-5	TRBJ2-1
CSARTPAEQYF	TGCAGCGCTCGGACACCAGCTGAGCAGTACTTC	NA	11	NA	TRBV29-1	TRBJ2-7
CASSEGDLGYTF	TGTGCCAGCAGCGAGGGGGATTTAGGCTACACCTTC	NA	12	NA	TRBV7-9	TRBJ1-2
CASSVSGRPTELFF	TGTGCCAGCAGCGTTAGCGGGAGGCCAACGGAGCTGTTTTTT	NA	14	TRBD2	TRBV7-2	TRBJ2-2
CASSQVGAGEQFF	TGCGCCAGCAGCCAAGTTGGGGCCGGGGAGCAGTTCTTC	NA	13	NA	TRBV4-3	TRBJ2-1
CASNLDTTEAFF	TGTGCCAGCAACTTGGACACCACTGAAGCTTTCTTT	NA	12	NA	TRBV6-6	TRBJ1-1
CASSLPAGQGAYEQYF	TGTGCCAGCAGCTTACCTGCGGGACAGGGGGCCTACGAGCAGTACTTC	once	16	TRBD1	TRBV11-1	TRBJ2-7
CASSPDRTVQETQYF	TGCGCCAGCAGCCCGGACCGGACAGTCCAAGAGACCCAGTACTTC	few	15	NA	TRBV4-1	TRBJ2-5
CASSQGSGEQFF	TGTGCCAGCAGCCAAGGGAGTGGTGAGCAGTTCTTC	NA	12	NA	TRBV4-2	TRBJ2-1
CAWSGQGGQPQHF	TGTGCCTGGAGTGGACAGGGCGGTCAGCCCCAGCATTTT	few	13	TRBD1	TRBV30	TRBJ1-5
CASSFDRENEQFF	TGTGCCAGCAGTTTTGACAGGGAGAATGAGCAGTTCTTC	NA	13	TRBD1	TRBV27	TRBJ2-1
CSVERSQGGDTEAFF	TGCAGCGTTGAGCGGTCACAGGGTGGGGACACTGAAGCTTTCTTT	NA	15	NA	TRBV29-1	TRBJ1-1
CAWSREGDYGYTF	TGTGCCTGGAGTCGTGAAGGGGACTATGGCTACACCTTC	NA	13	NA	TRBV30	TRBJ1-2
CASSQDTYSGNTIYF	TGCGCCAGCAGTCAGGACACCTACTCTGGAAACACCATATATTTT	few	15	NA	TRBV4-3	TRBJ1-3
CATSRDLGTSGSHEQFF	TGTGCCACCAGCAGAGATCTCGGGACTAGCGGGAGCCATGAGCAGTTCTTC	NA	17	TRBD2	TRBV15	TRBJ2-1
CASSNPGGNTDTQYF	TGTGCCAGCAGCAACCCAGGGGGTAACACAGATACGCAGTATTTT	few	15	TRBD1	TRBV5-4	TRBJ2-3
CASSLDRATYNEQFF	TGCGCCAGCAGCTTGGACAGAGCCACCTACAATGAGCAGTTCTTC	once	15	NA	TRBV5-1	TRBJ2-1
CASSSPRESLAEQYF	TGTGCCAGCAGCTCCCCGCGGGAGTCCCTCGCCGAGCAGTACTTC	NA	15	TRBD2	TRBV5-4	TRBJ2-7
CASSPHRQGEAFF	TGCGCCAGCAGCCCCCACCGGCAGGGTGAAGCTTTCTTT	NA	13	NA	TRBV5-1	TRBJ1-1
CASSVLGLAFNQETQYF	TGTGCCAGCAGCGTCCTGGGACTAGCTTTCAACCAAGAGACCCAGTACTTC	NA	17	TRBD2	TRBV9	TRBJ2-5
CASSTGFGNQPQHF	TGTGCCAGTAGTACAGGGTTCGGCAATCAGCCCCAGCATTTT	NA	14	NA	TRBV19	TRBJ1-5
CAFGTSGLYNEQFF	TGTGCGTTCGGGACTAGCGGTCTCTACAATGAGCAGTTCTTC	NA	14	TRBD2	TRBV30	TRBJ2-1
CASRWAAEDEQYF	TGCGCCAGCCGTTGGGCAGCGGAAGACGAGCAGTACTTC	NA	13	NA	TRBV5-1	TRBJ2-7
CASSPTGDSNQPQHF	TGTGCCAGCAGCCCGACAGGGGATAGCAATCAGCCCCAGCATTTT	NA	15	TRBD1	TRBV7-2	TRBJ1-5
CASSAQGATGNQPQHF	TGTGCCAGCAGCGCACAGGGGGCCACGGGCAATCAGCCCCAGCATTTT	NA	16	TRBD1	TRBV7-2	TRBJ1-5
CASSQGGQNIQYF	TGTGCCAGCAGCCAAGGGGGCCAAAACATTCAGTACTTC	NA	13	NA	TRBV14	TRBJ2-4
CASSLGGSKSQPQHF	TGTGCCAGCAGCTTAGGGGGCAGTAAGAGTCAGCCCCAGCATTTT	NA	15	NA	TRBV11-2	TRBJ1-5
CASSPAGRPDTQYF	TGTGCCAGCTCACCGGCCGGGAGGCCCGATACGCAGTATTTT	NA	14	TRBD2	TRBV18	TRBJ2-3
CASRATGFDEKLFF	TGTGCCAGCAGAGCGACAGGGTTCGATGAAAAACTGTTTTTT	NA	14	TRBD1	TRBV2	TRBJ1-4
CASTGTSGSYEQYF	TGTGCCAGCACCGGGACTAGCGGGAGCTACGAGCAGTACTTC	NA	14	TRBD2	TRBV7-9	TRBJ2-7
CASSARDRVDEQYF	TGTGCCAGCAGTGCCCGGGACAGGGTGGACGAGCAGTACTTC	NA	14	TRBD1	TRBV27	TRBJ2-7
CASSLGLAGVNNEQFF	TGTGCCAGCAGCTTGGGACTAGCGGGAGTTAACAATGAGCAGTTCTTC	once	16	TRBD2	TRBV7-8	TRBJ2-1
CASSNRGGNGYTF	TGCGCCAGCAGTAACAGGGGAGGCAATGGCTACACCTTC	NA	13	TRBD1	TRBV4-1	TRBJ1-2
CASSPSPPGIKPGNTIYF	TGTGCCAGCAGCCCTTCCCCTCCGGGGATAAAACCTGGAAACACCATATATTTT	NA	18	NA	TRBV9	TRBJ1-3
CASSLDYDREGNQPQHF	TGTGCCAGCAGCTTGGATTACGACAGGGAAGGCAATCAGCCCCAGCATTTT	NA	17	TRBD1	TRBV5-8	TRBJ1-5
CASSPRGETAGETQYF	TGTGCCAGCAGCCCCCGGGGGGAGACAGCCGGAGAGACCCAGTACTTC	NA	16	TRBD2	TRBV11-3	TRBJ2-5
CSGGGSFYEQYF	TGCAGCGGCGGGGGCAGCTTCTACGAGCAGTACTTC	once	12	NA	TRBV29-1	TRBJ2-7
CSVGPRVRETQYF	TGCAGCGTTGGGCCCAGGGTTAGAGAGACCCAGTACTTC	few	13	NA	TRBV29-1	TRBJ2-5
CASSSFQGYNEQFF	TGTGCCAGCAGCTCATTTCAGGGATACAATGAGCAGTTCTTC	NA	14	NA	TRBV7-9	TRBJ2-1
CASSVGASDGDTQYF	TGTGCCAGCAGCGTAGGGGCTAGCGATGGGGATACGCAGTATTTT	NA	15	NA	TRBV9	TRBJ2-3
CAISEWAPGLAGGNEQYF	TGTGCCATCAGTGAGTGGGCACCAGGACTAGCGGGAGGTAACGAGCAGTACTTC	NA	18	TRBD2	TRBV10-3	TRBJ2-7
CSGSGEKYNEQFF	TGCAGCGGTAGCGGGGAAAAATACAATGAGCAGTTCTTC	NA	13	TRBD2	TRBV29-1	TRBJ2-1
CASSDRDRGTDTQYF	TGCGCCAGCAGCGACCGGGACAGGGGTACAGATACGCAGTATTTT	once	15	TRBD1	TRBV5-1	TRBJ2-3
CASSLGGQNLNTEAFF	TGTGCCAGCAGCTTAGGAGGGCAGAATCTGAACACTGAAGCTTTCTTT	NA	16	NA	TRBV7-9	TRBJ1-1
CASSFSAEYGYTF	TGTGCCAGCAGCTTCTCCGCGGAGTATGGCTACACCTTC	NA	13	NA	TRBV5-6	TRBJ1-2
CASSEDVNYGYTF	TGTGCCAGCAGTGAAGATGTAAACTATGGCTACACCTTC	few	13	NA	TRBV6-1	TRBJ1-2
CASSLAAPQGYGYTF	TGTGCCAGCAGCTTAGCGGCGCCCCAGGGCTATGGCTACACCTTC	few	15	NA	TRBV7-2	TRBJ1-2
CASSLGREGEQYF	TGTGCCAGCAGCTTAGGGCGGGAAGGCGAGCAGTACTTC	NA	13	NA	TRBV7-8	TRBJ2-7
CASSFDSQETQYF	TGTGCCAGCAGCTTCGACAGCCAAGAGACCCAGTACTTC	NA	13	NA	TRBV13	TRBJ2-5
CASSGAGGQETQYF	TGCGCCAGCAGCGGGGCAGGGGGTCAAGAGACCCAGTACTTC	NA	14	TRBD1	TRBV5-1	TRBJ2-5